This T cell receptor (beta chain) was captured by sequencing in a study of early T cells in non-severe SARS-CoV-2 infection. In the study overall: Bulk RNA from unsorted whole blood was sequenced; chains were unpaired. Whole-study results and caveats: VDJdb matching, biased toward anti-spike CD8 responses, missed private and CD4 specificities.

This clonotype was seen at least ten times. What it binds is not known. The TCR library protocol was used to attach unique molecular identifiers. These identifiers were attached to individual cDNA molecules. TCRdb processed the 5' RACE reads anew with MiXCR; each CDR3 protein has one entry. The repertoire holds 30,000 or so distinct CDR3 sequences, with approximately 5.2% as singletons. V was trimmed by 5 bases and J by 10 bases, leaving 12 bases between them. CDR3 length: 12 residues. Germline V gene lookup returns CDR1 ENHRY and CDR2 SYGVKD. The sequenced sample was whole blood. The receptor's source is an adult who was a healthcare worker with PCR-confirmed SARS-CoV-2 infection or an uninfected control (not recorded which). The J gene is TRBJ2-1, the V gene TRBV10-3; D remains unclear. The CDR3 spells CAISSFDEEQFF. The CDR3 DNA reads TGTGCCATCAGTTCCTTCGACGAGGAGCAGTTCTTC.